This is a list of T cell receptor beta chains from one sample in a study of cytomegalovirus exposure and HLA in healthy donors. Repertoires were generated with immunoSEQ multiplex PCR, while TCRdb's copy carries only in-frame clones and drops some. Listed are approximately 170,000 clones; about 0.79% falls within the top ten. Sequencing was performed on PBMCs. These TCRs come from a woman aged 18-29 years in good health and CMV-seropositive. The CDR3 runs from the conserved cysteine through the conserved F or W. D genes are given only for firm matches.

J gene	V gene	D gene	CDR3 length	CDR3 protein	CDR3 DNA
TRBJ1-4	TRBV6-1	TRBD1	13	CAILQTGGEKLFF	TGTGCCATCCTACAGACAGGGGGGGAAAAACTGTTTTTT
TRBJ1-3	TRBV7-9	TRBD1	16	CASSLREQGTGNTIYF	TGTGCCAGCAGCTTACGAGAACAGGGGACTGGAAACACCATATATTTT
TRBJ2-1	TRBV4-1	TRBD2	17	CASSQGTSGGLYNEQFF	TGCGCCAGCAGCCAAGGGACTAGCGGGGGGTTATACAATGAGCAGTTCTTC
TRBJ2-7	TRBV7-9	NA	14	CASSLAGAGNEQYF	TGTGCCAGCAGCTTAGCCGGCGCGGGCAACGAGCAGTACTTC
TRBJ2-7	TRBV25-1	TRBD1	15	CASSDSGTGHHEQYF	TGTGCCAGCAGTGATTCAGGGACAGGACACCACGAGCAGTACTTC
TRBJ2-1	TRBV9	NA	18	CASSVNPPRADGYNEQFF	TGTGCCAGCAGCGTAAACCCTCCGCGGGCGGACGGCTACAATGAGCAGTTCTTC
TRBJ1-3	TRBV6-5	TRBD1	15	CASSYSDRAGNTIYF	TGTGCCAGCAGTTACTCGGACAGGGCGGGAAACACCATATATTTT
TRBJ2-1	TRBV5-1	NA	16	CASSLGAGFSYNEQFF	TGCGCCAGCAGCTTGGGGGCGGGCTTCTCCTACAATGAGCAGTTCTTC
TRBJ1-2	TRBV15	NA	15	CATSRDGGRGAGYTF	TGTGCCACCAGCAGAGATGGGGGCAGGGGTGCTGGCTACACCTTC
TRBJ2-3	TRBV12-5	NA	15	CASTSLASLGDTQYF	TGTGCTAGTACCAGCCTAGCGAGTTTAGGAGATACGCAGTATTTT
TRBJ1-1	TRBV5-1	TRBD1	14	CASSAQGAHTEAFF	TGCGCCAGCAGCGCACAGGGGGCGCACACTGAAGCTTTCTTT
TRBJ2-7	TRBV5-1	TRBD2	16	CASSSAELAGVYEQYF	TGCGCCAGCAGCTCCGCTGAACTAGCGGGCGTCTACGAGCAGTACTTC
TRBJ2-5	TRBV29-1	NA	12	CSVMGLQETQYF	TGCAGCGTAATGGGACTCCAAGAGACCCAGTACTTC
TRBJ1-3	TRBV19	TRBD1	15	CASSRGTASGNTIYF	TGTGCCAGTAGTAGAGGGACAGCCTCTGGAAACACCATATATTTT
TRBJ1-2	TRBV5-6	NA	12	CASSLVVDGYTF	TGTGCCAGCAGCTTGGTAGTCGATGGCTACACCTTC
TRBJ1-1	TRBV10-3	TRBD1	15	CAIIRGQGSNTEAFF	TGTGCCATCATCCGGGGACAGGGGTCGAACACTGAAGCTTTCTTT
TRBJ1-1	TRBV6-5	NA	16	CASSYFSGTMNTEAFF	TGTGCCAGCAGTTACTTCTCGGGGACTATGAACACTGAAGCTTTCTTT
TRBJ1-3	TRBV5-6	NA	18	CASSLGKYGTGSGNTIYF	TGCGCCAGCAGCTTGGGAAAATACGGCACAGGCTCTGGAAACACCATATATTTT
TRBJ2-1	TRBV7-2	TRBD1	15	CASSLEGQGGYEQFF	TGTGCCAGCAGCTTAGAGGGACAGGGGGGATATGAGCAGTTCTTC
TRBJ2-7	TRBV11-2	TRBD1	16	CASSLDSGTGSFEQYF	TGTGCCAGCAGCTTAGATTCCGGGACAGGGTCCTTCGAGCAGTACTTC
TRBJ1-2	TRBV7-2	NA	14	CASSSPGGDYGYTF	TGTGCCAGCAGCTCTCCGGGGGGCGACTATGGCTACACCTTC
TRBJ2-1	TRBV5-1	NA	13	CASSLAPSLEQFF	TGCGCCAGCAGCTTGGCCCCGAGTTTAGAGCAGTTCTTC
TRBJ2-7	TRBV2	NA	12	CASSLPPYEQYF	TGTGCCAGCAGTTTACCCCCCTACGAGCAGTACTTC
TRBJ2-5	TRBV6-1	NA	13	CASRPGPQETQYF	TGTGCCAGCAGACCGGGTCCACAAGAGACCCAGTACTTC
TRBJ1-4	TRBV6-5	NA	14	CASRRGQMGEKLFF	TGTGCCAGCAGAAGAGGACAGATGGGTGAAAAACTGTTTTTT
TRBJ1-5	TRBV10-2	NA	14	CASSLNRVEQPQHF	TGCGCCAGCAGCCTAAACAGGGTCGAACAGCCCCAGCATTTT
TRBJ2-1	TRBV2	TRBD2	14	CASPRGGSRNEQFF	TGTGCCAGCCCCCGGGGGGGGAGTCGGAATGAGCAGTTCTTC
TRBJ2-2	TRBV7-8	NA	14	CASSLGGSGGELFF	TGTGCCAGCAGCTTGGGTGGTTCGGGCGGGGAGCTGTTTTTT
TRBJ2-1	TRBV30	NA	13	CAWSLQELDEQFF	TGTGCCTGGAGTCTCCAGGAACTGGATGAGCAGTTCTTC
TRBJ2-7	TRBV5-5	TRBD2	14	CASSLGLAGREQYF	TGTGCCAGCAGCTTGGGACTAGCGGGCAGGGAGCAGTACTTC
TRBJ2-2	TRBV9	TRBD1	16	CASSVDETGTTGELFF	TGTGCCAGCAGCGTAGATGAGACAGGGACCACCGGGGAGCTGTTTTTT
TRBJ2-3	TRBV29-1	NA	14	CSHVVGNPTDTQYF	TGCAGCCACGTTGTCGGTAACCCCACAGATACGCAGTATTTT
TRBJ1-2	TRBV23-1	TRBD1	15	CASSPRTGNHYGYTF	TGCGCCAGCAGCCCAAGGACAGGGAACCACTATGGCTACACCTTC
TRBJ2-5	TRBV29-1	NA	12	CSVVPGEETQYF	TGCAGCGTTGTACCAGGGGAAGAGACCCAGTACTTC
TRBJ2-3	TRBV5-1	TRBD1	14	CASSVGQGADTQYF	TGCGCCAGCAGCGTGGGACAGGGGGCAGATACGCAGTATTTT
TRBJ1-1	TRBV10-3	TRBD1	15	CAISPTQGMNTEAFF	TGTGCCATCAGCCCTACACAGGGGATGAACACTGAAGCTTTCTTT
TRBJ1-2	TRBV30	NA	14	CAWSVGPGAEGYTF	TGTGCCTGGAGTGTAGGACCAGGGGCGGAAGGCTACACCTTC
TRBJ1-2	TRBV7-6	NA	14	CATAGGPSNYGYTF	TGTGCCACCGCCGGGGGACCCTCTAACTATGGCTACACCTTC
TRBJ1-1	TRBV5-4	NA	13	CASSSGQNTEAFF	TGTGCCAGCAGCTCGGGACAGAACACTGAAGCTTTCTTT
TRBJ1-5	TRBV9	TRBD1	15	CASSVGGTGHQPQHF	TGTGCCAGCAGCGTAGGAGGGACAGGGCATCAGCCCCAGCATTTT
TRBJ2-1	TRBV15	TRBD1	16	CATSRVQGTPYNEQFF	TGTGCCACCAGCAGGGTACAGGGGACCCCCTACAATGAGCAGTTCTTC
TRBJ1-4	TRBV5-1	TRBD1	15	CASSVTGGDNEKLFF	TGCGCCAGCAGCGTGACAGGGGGCGACAATGAAAAACTGTTTTTT
TRBJ1-2	TRBV4-2	NA	15	CASSQERGGGYGYTF	TGTGCCAGCAGCCAAGAACGTGGCGGGGGCTATGGCTACACCTTT
TRBJ2-5	TRBV5-8	NA	15	CASSMDGPGQETQYF	TGTGCCAGCAGCATGGATGGCCCGGGGCAAGAGACCCAGTACTTC
TRBJ2-3	TRBV2	TRBD1	14	CASSYRTGGDTQYF	TGTGCCAGCAGCTACAGGACAGGGGGCGACACGCAGTATTTT